A selection of T cell receptor beta chains follows, all from one sample in a study of CD8 T cells in ankylosing spondylitis. TCRdb recomputed calls from the 5' RACE reads with MiXCR, one row per CDR3 protein. This sample has roughly 470,000 distinct CDR3 sequences; 25% to 30% occur once, and the top ten carry over 0.8%. Specimen: blood, either unsorted or a sorted T cell fraction (not recorded which). These receptors originate from a male donor with ankylosing spondylitis. CDR3s include the opening cysteine and the closing phenylalanine or tryptophan. A D gene is named only where the DNA matches it firmly. Size is omitted from some rows. Given values are once, few, many or a class for expanded clones.

CDR3 length	D gene	V gene	clone size	J gene	CDR3 protein	CDR3 DNA
14	TRBD1	TRBV24-1	.	TRBJ2-3	CATSAAGGTDTQYF	TGTGCCACCAGTGCAGCAGGGGGAACAGATACGCAGTATTTT
14	TRBD2	TRBV29-1	.	TRBJ2-5	CSVEMLAGAETQYF	TGCAGCGTTGAGATGCTAGCGGGAGCGGAGACCCAGTACTTC
14	TRBD2	TRBV20-1	.	TRBJ2-1	CSAGLDNSYNEQFF	TGCAGTGCCGGACTAGACAATTCCTACAATGAGCAGTTCTTC
16	TRBD1	TRBV24-1	.	TRBJ2-2	CATSEWTGGRTGELFF	TGTGCCACCAGTGAATGGACAGGGGGGAGGACCGGGGAGCTGTTTTTT
18	.	TRBV2	.	TRBJ2-1	CASSRDRNILAGNNEQFF	TGTGCCAGCAGCCGGGACAGGAACATCCTAGCGGGGAACAATGAGCAGTTCTTC
15	TRBD2	TRBV10-2	few	TRBJ2-2	CASSESGRDTGELFF	TGCGCCAGCAGCGAGAGCGGGAGGGACACCGGGGAGCTGTTTTTT
18	TRBD2	TRBV5-1	many	TRBJ2-1	CASSLARLAGGSYNEQFF	TGCGCCAGCAGCTTGGCCAGGCTAGCGGGAGGATCCTACAATGAGCAGTTCTTC
15	.	TRBV28	few	TRBJ1-3	CASSFPGRSGNTIYF	TGTGCCAGCAGTTTCCCCGGGAGATCAGGAAACACCATATATTTT
13	.	TRBV12-3/TRBV12-4	few	TRBJ2-4	CASSPTGKNIQYF	TGTGCCAGCAGTCCTACAGGGAAAAACATTCAGTACTTC
16	TRBD2	TRBV5-6	.	TRBJ2-1	CASSLVLAGGWDEQFF	TGTGCCAGCAGCTTGGTACTAGCGGGAGGGTGGGATGAGCAGTTCTTC
14	.	TRBV5-1	.	TRBJ1-3	CASSLIQGGNTIYF	TGCGCCAGCAGCTTGATTCAGGGAGGAAACACCATATATTTT
15	.	TRBV4-2	few	TRBJ1-1	CASSQPQGIGTEAFF	TGTGCCAGCAGCCAACCTCAGGGTATCGGCACTGAAGCTTTCTTT
13	.	TRBV2	.	TRBJ2-5	CASSWDFKETQYF	TGTGCCAGCAGTTGGGACTTTAAAGAGACCCAGTACTTC
13	.	TRBV6-1	.	TRBJ1-5	CASSEVINQPQHF	TGTGCCAGCAGTGAAGTGATCAATCAGCCCCAGCATTTT
14	.	TRBV5-1	.	TRBJ2-7	CASSSRTETYEQYF	TGCGCCAGCAGCTCTCGGACAGAAACCTACGAGCAGTACTTC
14	TRBD1	TRBV3-1	few	TRBJ1-1	CASSHTGGETEAFF	TGTGCCAGCAGCCACACAGGGGGCGAGACTGAAGCTTTCTTT
13	.	TRBV6-2/TRBV6-3	.	TRBJ1-4	CASSYSGDDKRFF	TGTGCCAGCAGTTACTCGGGCGACGACAAGAGGTTTTTT
20	.	TRBV20-1	.	TRBJ2-3	CSASAPLGQGTSGTVDTQYF	TGCAGTGCTAGTGCCCCCCTGGGACAGGGGACTAGCGGTACTGTTGATACGCAGTATTTT
14	.	TRBV7-9	.	TRBJ1-4	CASSGGLINEKLFF	TGTGCCAGCAGTGGGGGACTGATAAATGAAAAACTGTTTTTT
14	.	TRBV11-2	.	TRBJ2-1	CASGLDWASTEQFF	TGTGCCAGCGGCTTAGATTGGGCTAGCACTGAGCAGTTCTTC
16	TRBD2	TRBV5-1	.	TRBJ2-5	CASSPRTSGDRETQYF	TGCGCCAGCAGCCCCCGGACTAGCGGGGACAGGGAGACCCAGTACTTC
15	TRBD1	TRBV7-2	few	TRBJ1-6	CASSLQRQGGSPLHF	TGTGCCAGCAGCTTACAAAGACAGGGAGGTTCACCCCTCCACTTT
16	TRBD2	TRBV7-8	.	TRBJ2-1	CASSLQRAGGPYEQFF	TGTGCCAGCAGCTTACAAAGAGCGGGAGGGCCATATGAGCAGTTCTTC
14	TRBD1	TRBV10-3	.	TRBJ1-5	CAISLTGSDQPQHF	TGTGCCATCAGTCTGACAGGGTCCGATCAGCCCCAGCATTTT
14	.	TRBV2	once	TRBJ2-7	CASRTGGISYEQYF	TGTGCCAGCAGGACGGGCGGGATCTCCTACGAGCAGTACTTC
13	.	TRBV2	.	TRBJ1-1	CASINNPNTEAFF	TGTGCCAGCATCAACAACCCGAACACTGAAGCTTTCTTT
18	TRBD1	TRBV12-3/TRBV12-4	.	TRBJ2-5	CASSPVENRDRAQETQYF	TGTGCCAGCAGTCCAGTCGAAAACCGGGACAGGGCCCAAGAGACCCAGTACTTC